The source of this TCR beta chain is a study of blood T cell repertoires in COVID-19. Study-wide context: Samples of COVID-19 (acute and convalescent) were obtained from the United States, Italy and Spain.

The table came from immunoSEQ multiplex PCR; TCRdb's copy has only in-frame clones and leaves some out. Of some 110,000 clones listed, around 84% were seen once; the top ten hold over 3%. The CDR3 contains 15 residues. Germline CDR1 LNHDA, CDR2 SQIVND (reference sequence). Trimming removed 6 bases from V and 0 bases from J; junction bases left unmatched: 3. The sequence came from a woman aged 30 to 39 who had recovered from COVID-19. Sequenced material: PBMCs or T cells enriched from blood (not recorded which). The rearrangement uses TRBV19 and TRBJ2-2; 8 nucleotides line up with TRBD2. This CDR3 reads CASRRSGTNTGELFF. CDR3 DNA sequence: TGTGCCAGTAGGCGTAGCGGGACGAACACCGGGGAGCTGTTTTTT.